Listed below are T cell receptor beta chains from one sample, sequenced in a study of regulatory T cells in long-lasting Graves disease. TCRdb fed the multiplex PCR reads into MiXCR, producing one record per CDR3 protein. The data show fewer than 500,000 distinct CDR3 sequences, around 15% seen once. These records were also assigned to another study, of T cells in Graves' hyperthyroidism and ophthalmopathy.

This sample comprised peripheral blood mononuclear cells (PBMCs), obtained at new diagnosis, from a patient treated with antithyroid drugs. The receptors here all came from a man in his forties or fifties with Graves disease. Both conserved end residues are part of each CDR3.

CDR3aa,v_gene
CASSEPRTPYEQYF,TRBV25-1
CSARGAVLEKLFF,TRBV20-1
CASSLGSPGDTDTQYF,TRBV28
CASSPGWVSTEAFF,TRBV6-1
CASSLDLVQGDTGELFF,TRBV11-2
CASSLDLGLAGVADTQYF,TRBV13
CAWGGLVDTEAFF,TRBV30
CASSASGRASRETQYF,TRBV2
CASSWTSDQGTQYF,TRBV7-9
CASSRAPLIVEQFF,TRBV6-1
CASTSAYEQYF,TRBV6-1
CASSYTSDTYNEQFF,TRBV6-9
CASSSHRRINNEQFF,TRBV19
CASSFFWSPEEETQYF,TRBV12-3/TRBV12-4
CASSQETAFEKLFF,TRBV4-2
CASSQVRLNTEAFF,TRBV4-1
CSGLAYEQYF,TRBV20-1
CASSLGDSVNEKLFF,TRBV28
CASSELTGFGEQFF,TRBV6-1
CASSYPRDTDNSPLHF,TRBV6-5
CASRCEQFF,TRBV6-1
CASRYTSGSKRFF,TRBV11-2
CASSQVRSGNQPQHF,TRBV4-2
CASSQWTSGYNEQFF,TRBV14